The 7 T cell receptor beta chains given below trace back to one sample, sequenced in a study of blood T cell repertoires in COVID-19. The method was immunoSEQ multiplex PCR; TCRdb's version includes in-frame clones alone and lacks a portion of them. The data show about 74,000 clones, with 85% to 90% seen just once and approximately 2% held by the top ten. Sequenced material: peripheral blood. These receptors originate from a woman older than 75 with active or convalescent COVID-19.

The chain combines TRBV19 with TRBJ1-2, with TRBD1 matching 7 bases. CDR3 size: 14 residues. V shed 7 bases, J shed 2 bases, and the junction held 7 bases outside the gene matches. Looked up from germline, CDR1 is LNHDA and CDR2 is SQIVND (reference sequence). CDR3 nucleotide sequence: TGTGCCAGTACTGACAGGGCGGCGAACTATGGCTACACCTTC. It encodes CASTDRAANYGYTF.

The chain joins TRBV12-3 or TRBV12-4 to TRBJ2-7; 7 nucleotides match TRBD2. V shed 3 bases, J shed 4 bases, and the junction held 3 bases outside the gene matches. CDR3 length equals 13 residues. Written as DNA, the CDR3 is TGTGCCAGCAGTTTGGGGGGGAGGTACGAGCAGTACTTC. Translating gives CASSLGGRYEQYF.

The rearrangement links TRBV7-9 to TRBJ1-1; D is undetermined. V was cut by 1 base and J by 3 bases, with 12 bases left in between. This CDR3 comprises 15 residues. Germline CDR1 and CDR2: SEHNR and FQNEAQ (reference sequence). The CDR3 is CASSLGRAYDTEAFF. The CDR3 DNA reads TGTGCCAGCAGCTTAGGTAGAGCGTACGACACTGAAGCTTTCTTT.

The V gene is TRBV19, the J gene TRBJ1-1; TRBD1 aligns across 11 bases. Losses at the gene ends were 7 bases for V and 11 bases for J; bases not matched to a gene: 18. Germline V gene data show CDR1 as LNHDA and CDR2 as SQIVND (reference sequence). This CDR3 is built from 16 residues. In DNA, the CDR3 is TGTGCCAGTACCCGATCGACCGGGACAGGGGGGGGTACGGCTTTCTTT. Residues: CASTRSTGTGGGTAFF.

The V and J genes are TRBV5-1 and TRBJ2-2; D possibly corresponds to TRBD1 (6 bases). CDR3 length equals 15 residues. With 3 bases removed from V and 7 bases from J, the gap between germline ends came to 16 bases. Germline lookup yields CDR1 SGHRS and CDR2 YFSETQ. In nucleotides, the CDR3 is TGCGCCAGCAGCTCGCCGGGGCCACAGGGCGGGGAGCTGTTTTTT. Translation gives CASSSPGPQGGELFF.

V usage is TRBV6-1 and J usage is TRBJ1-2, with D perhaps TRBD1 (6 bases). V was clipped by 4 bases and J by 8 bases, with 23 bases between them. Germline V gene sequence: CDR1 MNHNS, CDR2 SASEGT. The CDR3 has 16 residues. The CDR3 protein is CASSVTRQARGVGYTF. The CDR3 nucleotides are TGTGCCAGCAGTGTAACGCGACAGGCCCGCGGAGTGGGCTACACCTTC.

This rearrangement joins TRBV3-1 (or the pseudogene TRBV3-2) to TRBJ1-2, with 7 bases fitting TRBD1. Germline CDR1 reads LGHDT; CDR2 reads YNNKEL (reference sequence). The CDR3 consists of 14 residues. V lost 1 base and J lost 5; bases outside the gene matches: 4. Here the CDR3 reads CASSQGGGGYGYTF. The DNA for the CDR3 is TGTGCCAGCAGCCAAGGAGGGGGCGGATATGGCTACACCTTC.